This T cell receptor (delta chain) was identified in a study of gamma-delta T cells after stem cell transplantation. V was clipped by 1 base and J by 0 bases; unmatched bases: 9. The germline V gene has CDR1 TSWWSYY and CDR2 QGS. The CDR3 is made up of 19 amino acids. This clone was observed a handful of times. TCRdb re-called clones from the RT-PCR reads via CATT. The table includes around 13,000 delta-chain clones, roughly 30% detected once. This receptor was identified in a human donor. It is not recorded whose cells these are; they may come from a transplant donor. Sequenced input: gamma-delta T cells. This sequence joins TRDV1 and TRDJ2; 9 bases are a match to TRDD3. CDR3 amino acids: CALGEPGDWGTPLTAQLFF. CDR3 coding DNA: TGTGCTCTTGGGGAACCTGGAGACTGGGGGACCCCTTTGACAGCACAACTCTTCTTT.